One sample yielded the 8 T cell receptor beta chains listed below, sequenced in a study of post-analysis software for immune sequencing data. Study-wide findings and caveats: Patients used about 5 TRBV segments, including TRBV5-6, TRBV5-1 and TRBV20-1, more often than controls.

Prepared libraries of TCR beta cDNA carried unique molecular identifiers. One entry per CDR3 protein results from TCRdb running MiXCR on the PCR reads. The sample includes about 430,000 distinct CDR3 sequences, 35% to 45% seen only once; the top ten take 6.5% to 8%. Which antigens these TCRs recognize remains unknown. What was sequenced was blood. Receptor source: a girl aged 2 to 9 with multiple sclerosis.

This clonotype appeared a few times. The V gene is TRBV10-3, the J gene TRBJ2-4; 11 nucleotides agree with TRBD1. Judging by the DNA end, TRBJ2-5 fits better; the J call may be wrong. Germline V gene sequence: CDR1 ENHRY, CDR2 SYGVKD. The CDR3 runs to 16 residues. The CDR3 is CAISSRDRGFQETQYF. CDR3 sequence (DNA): TGTGCCATCAGTTCGCGGGACAGGGGGTTCCAAGAGACCCAGTACTTC.

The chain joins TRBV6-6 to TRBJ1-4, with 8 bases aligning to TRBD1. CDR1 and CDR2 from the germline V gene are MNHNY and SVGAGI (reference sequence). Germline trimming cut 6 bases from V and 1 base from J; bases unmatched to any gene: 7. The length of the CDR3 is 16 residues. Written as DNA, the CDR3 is TGTGCCAGCAGCCGCGGACAGGGAAGAACTAATGAAAAACTGTTTTTT. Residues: CASSRGQGRTNEKLFF.

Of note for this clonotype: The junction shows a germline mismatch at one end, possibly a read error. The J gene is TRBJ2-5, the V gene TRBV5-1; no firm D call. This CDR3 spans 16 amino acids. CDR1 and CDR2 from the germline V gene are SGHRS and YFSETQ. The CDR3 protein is CTSSLEGLPYQETQYF. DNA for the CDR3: TGCACCAGCAGCTTGGAAGGGTTACCGTACCAAGAGACCCAGTACTTC.

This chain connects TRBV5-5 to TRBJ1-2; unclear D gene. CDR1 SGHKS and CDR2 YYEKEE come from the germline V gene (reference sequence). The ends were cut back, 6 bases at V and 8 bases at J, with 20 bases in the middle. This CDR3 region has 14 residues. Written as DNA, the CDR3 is TGTGCCAGCAAGCCCGGGATAGCCGTCGGGGGCTACACCTTC. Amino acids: CASKPGIAVGGYTF. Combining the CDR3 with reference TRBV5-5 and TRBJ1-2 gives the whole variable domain DAGVTQSPTHLIKTRGQQVTLRCSPISGHKSVSWYQQVLGQGPQFIFQYYEKEERGRGNFPDRFSARQFPNYSSELNVNALLLGDSALYLCASKPGIAVGGYTFGSGTRLTVV.

CDR3 region: CSARRGQEPQETQYF. The CDR3 region has the DNA TGCAGCGCCAGAAGGGGACAGGAGCCCCAAGAGACCCAGTACTTC. The rearrangement links TRBV29-1 to TRBJ2-5, with 8 bases matching TRBD1. CDR3 length: 15 residues. V lost 7 bases to trimming and J lost 1 base; unmatched junction nucleotides: 11. CDR1 and CDR2 (germline): SQVTM, ANQGSEA.

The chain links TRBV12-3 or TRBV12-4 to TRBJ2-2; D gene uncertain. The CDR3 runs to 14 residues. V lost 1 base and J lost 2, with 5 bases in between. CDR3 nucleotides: TGTGCCAGCAGTTTAGGATTAAACACCGGGGAGCTGTTTTTT. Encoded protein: CASSLGLNTGELFF.

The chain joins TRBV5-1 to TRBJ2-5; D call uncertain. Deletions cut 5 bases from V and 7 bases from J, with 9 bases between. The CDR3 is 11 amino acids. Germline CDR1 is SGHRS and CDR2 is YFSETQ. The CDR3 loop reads CASSPDGTQYF. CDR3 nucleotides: TGCGCCAGCAGTCCGGATGGGACCCAGTACTTC.

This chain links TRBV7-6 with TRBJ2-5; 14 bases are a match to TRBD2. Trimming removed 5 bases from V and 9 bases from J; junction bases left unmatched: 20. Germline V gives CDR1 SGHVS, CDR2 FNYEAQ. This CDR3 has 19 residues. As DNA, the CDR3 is TGTGCCAGCAGCGAGATAGGGACTAGCGGGGGACTGTGGAGGTCGGCCCAGTACTTC. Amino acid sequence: CASSEIGTSGGLWRSAQYF.